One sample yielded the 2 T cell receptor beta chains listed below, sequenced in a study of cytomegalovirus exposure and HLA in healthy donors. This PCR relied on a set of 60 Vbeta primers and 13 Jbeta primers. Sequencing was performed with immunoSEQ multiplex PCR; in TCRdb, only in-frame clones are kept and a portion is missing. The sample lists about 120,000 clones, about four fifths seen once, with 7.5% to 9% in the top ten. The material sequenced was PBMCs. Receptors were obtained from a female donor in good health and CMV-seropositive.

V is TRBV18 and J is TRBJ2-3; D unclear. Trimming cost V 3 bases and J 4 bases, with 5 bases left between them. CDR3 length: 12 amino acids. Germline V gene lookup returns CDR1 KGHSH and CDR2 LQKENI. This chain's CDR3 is CASSPYADTQYF. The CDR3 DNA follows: TGTGCCAGCTCACCCTACGCAGATACGCAGTATTTT.

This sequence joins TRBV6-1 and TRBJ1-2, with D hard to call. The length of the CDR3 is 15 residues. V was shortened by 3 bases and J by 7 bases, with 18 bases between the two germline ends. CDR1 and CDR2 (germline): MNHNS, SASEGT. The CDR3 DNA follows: TGTGCCAGCAGTGACCAAGCGGGTATTGTCAGTGGCTACACCTTC. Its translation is CASSDQAGIVSGYTF.